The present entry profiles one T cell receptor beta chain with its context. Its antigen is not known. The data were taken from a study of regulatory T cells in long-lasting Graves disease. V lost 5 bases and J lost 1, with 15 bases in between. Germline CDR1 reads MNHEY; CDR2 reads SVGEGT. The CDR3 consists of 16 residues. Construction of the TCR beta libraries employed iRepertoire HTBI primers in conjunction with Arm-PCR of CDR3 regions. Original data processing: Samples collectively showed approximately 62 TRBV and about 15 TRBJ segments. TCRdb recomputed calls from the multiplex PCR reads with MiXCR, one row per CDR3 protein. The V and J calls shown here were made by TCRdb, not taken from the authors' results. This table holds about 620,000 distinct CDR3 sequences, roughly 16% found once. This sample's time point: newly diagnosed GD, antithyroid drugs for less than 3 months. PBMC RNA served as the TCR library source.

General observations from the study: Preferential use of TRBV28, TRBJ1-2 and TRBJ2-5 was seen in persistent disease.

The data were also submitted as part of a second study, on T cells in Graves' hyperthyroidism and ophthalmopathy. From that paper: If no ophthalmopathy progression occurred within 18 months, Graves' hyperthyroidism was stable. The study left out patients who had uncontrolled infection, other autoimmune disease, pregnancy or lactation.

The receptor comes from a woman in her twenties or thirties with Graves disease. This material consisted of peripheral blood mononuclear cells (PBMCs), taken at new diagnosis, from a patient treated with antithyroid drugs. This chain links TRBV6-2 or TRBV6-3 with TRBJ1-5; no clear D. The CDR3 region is CASSPNGGRSNQPQHF. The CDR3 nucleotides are TGTGCCAGCAGTCCTAATGGCGGACGGAGCAATCAGCCCCAGCATTTT.